The 22 T cell receptor beta chains in this list originate from one sample, sequenced in a study of blood T cells in healthy people across ages. A J-beta primer mix and a sample-barcoded 5' primer were used in a second PCR of about 6 to 12 cycles. Each CDR3 protein is one row after TCRdb ran MiXCR on the 5' RACE reads. The repertoire holds about 1.1 million distinct CDR3 sequences, with 35% to 40% as singletons. The sequenced sample consisted of blood. Receptor source: a man younger than 35 in good health.

The J gene is TRBJ1-5, the V gene TRBV10-3, with 8 bases identical to TRBD1. CDR1 is ENHRY and CDR2 is SYGVKD in the germline V gene. The CDR3 length is 17 residues. With V trimmed by 2 bases and J by 1 base, 7 bases remained unmatched. CDR3 protein: CAISERLAGGSNQPQHF. The CDR3 nucleotides are TGTGCCATCAGTGAGAGGTTGGCAGGGGGCAGCAATCAGCCCCAGCATTTT.

The V gene is TRBV29-1, the J gene TRBJ1-2; tentatively, D is TRBD1 (5 bases). CDR1 is SQVTM, CDR2 ANQGSEA, per germline. This CDR3 has 12 residues. Trimming pared 5 bases from V and 4 bases from J, leaving 11 bases between. The CDR3 reads CSVTGDGYGYTF. Here the CDR3 DNA reads TGCAGCGTTACCGGGGACGGCTATGGCTACACCTTC. Full variable domain (remainder filled in from reference TRBV29-1 and TRBJ1-2): SAVISQKPSRDICQRGTSLTIQCQVDSQVTMMFWYRQQPGQSLTLIATANQGSEATYESGFVIDKFPISRPNLTFSTLTVSNMSPEDSSIYLCSVTGDGYGYTFGSGTRLTVV.

This chain links TRBV7-2 with TRBJ2-5, with unresolved D. Germline V gene lookup returns CDR1 SGHTA and CDR2 FQGNSA. V was cut by 6 bases and J by 4 bases, with 12 bases left in between. The length of the CDR3 is 13 residues. The CDR3 sequence: CASRTSIPETQYF. The CDR3 DNA follows: TGTGCCAGCAGGACGAGTATACCAGAGACCCAGTACTTC.

To note about this clonotype: With a much larger clone just one base away, this may be a read error. This rearrangement joins TRBV29-1 to TRBJ1-2, with TRBD1 matching 7 bases. From germline, CDR1 is SQVTM and CDR2 ANQGSEA. There are 14 residues in the CDR3. V gave up 4 bases and J gave up 8 bases; unmatched junction bases: 13. Here the CDR3 DNA reads TGCAGCGTTGTGCGTGACAGGGAGGCGAACGGCTACACCTTC. The encoded protein is CSVVRDREANGYTF.

The chain links TRBV5-1 to TRBJ2-1, with TRBD1 matching over 7 bases. Trimming took 7 bases from V and 4 from J; bases not matched to a gene: 8. CDR3 length equals 14 residues. Per germline, CDR1 SGHRS and CDR2 YFSETQ. DNA of the CDR3: TGCGCCAGCGGGCGACAGGGCCCTTACAATGAGCAGTTCTTC. Its translation: CASGRQGPYNEQFF.

This clonotype appeared a few times. This chain links TRBV7-2 with TRBJ2-3; D is uncertain. The CDR3 is 15 amino acids. Germline lookup yields CDR1 SGHTA and CDR2 FQGNSA. V was trimmed by 3 bases and J by 1 base, leaving 11 bases between them. Here the CDR3 DNA reads TGTGCCAGCAGCTTCTACGACACTGGCACAGATACGCAGTATTTT. Residues: CASSFYDTGTDTQYF.

This clonotype has just a few counts. A read error may produce the germline difference seen at one junction end. This chain connects TRBV4-3 to TRBJ1-2; 7 bases fit TRBD1. In germline, CDR1 is LGHNA, CDR2 YSLEER. The CDR3 loop spans 15 amino acids. The CDR3: CASSQETGSNYGYTF. The DNA of the CDR3 is TGTGCCAGCAGCCAAGAGACAGGGTCTAACTATGGCTACACCTTC.

This clonotype was recorded a few times. The chain employs TRBV7-9 and TRBJ1-2; D is undetermined. This CDR3 has 15 amino acids. Trimming took off 1 base at V and 2 bases at J, with 11 bases between the two ends. CDR1 SEHNR and CDR2 FQNEAQ come from the germline V gene (reference sequence). CDR3 DNA: TGTGCCAGCAGCTTAGTAGGTGACGGGAACTATGGCTACACCTTC. Amino acids: CASSLVGDGNYGYTF.

This clonotype was seen a handful of times. The V gene is TRBV7-2, the J gene TRBJ2-4; 9 bases align to TRBD2. The germline V gene encodes CDR1 SGHTA and CDR2 FQGNSA. V shed 6 bases and J 0 bases; nucleotides not matched to a gene: 6. The CDR3 is made up of 16 amino acids. The CDR3 coding sequence is TGTGCCAGCAGGGTAGCGGGGGAACTAGCCAAAAACATTCAGTACTTC. This encodes CASRVAGELAKNIQYF.

The V and J genes are TRBV20-1 and TRBJ2-1, with 10 bases lining up with TRBD1. V lost 0 bases, J lost 4 bases, and 0 bases stayed unmatched. The germline CDR1 and CDR2 sequences are DFQATT and SNEGSKA (reference sequence). The CDR3 is made up of 14 amino acids. CDR3 nucleotides: TGCAGTGCTAGAGAGGGACAGGGGTACAATGAGCAGTTCTTC. This encodes CSAREGQGYNEQFF.

This clonotype was counted only a few times. The chain joins TRBV25-1 to TRBJ2-5; unclear D gene. CDR3 length equals 12 residues. V lost 5 bases, J lost 5 bases, and 9 bases lay in between. The germline V gene encodes CDR1 MGHDK and CDR2 SYGVNS. CDR3 region: CASSHVWETQYF. In DNA, the CDR3 is TGTGCCAGCAGTCATGTTTGGGAGACCCAGTACTTC. The complete variable domain, with remaining parts taken from reference TRBV25-1 and TRBJ2-5, reads EADIYQTPRYLVIGTGKKITLECSQTMGHDKMYWYQQDPGMELHLIHYSYGVNSTEKGDLSSESTVSRIRTEHFPLTLESARPSHTSQYLCASSHVWETQYFGPGTRLLVL.

The V call is TRBV12-3 or TRBV12-4, the J call TRBJ2-3; D is tentatively TRBD1 or TRBD2 (5 bases each). This CDR3 is 13 amino acids long. Deletions cut 5 bases from V and 4 bases from J, with 10 bases between. CDR3 bases: TGTGCCAGCAGTCGCCGGGGCCCAGATACGCAGTATTTT. As protein: CASSRRGPDTQYF.

This clonotype appeared a few times. The chain recombines TRBV3-1 with TRBJ1-1; no definite D call. V was pared by 5 bases and J by 10 bases, with 14 bases between. The CDR3 is made up of 12 amino acids. Germline V gene lookup returns CDR1 LGHDT and CDR2 YNNKEL (reference sequence). The CDR3 sequence is CASSISIFGAFF. The CDR3 DNA reads TGTGCCAGCAGCATTTCTATTTTCGGAGCTTTCTTT.

This rearrangement joins TRBV7-9 to TRBJ2-5, with no clear D. This CDR3 has 16 amino acids. Germline loops: CDR1 SEHNR, CDR2 FQNEAQ (reference sequence). Trimming took 1 base from V and 5 from J, leaving 17 bases between them. The CDR3 here is CASSLGSVDQGETQYF. The CDR3 region has the DNA TGTGCCAGCAGCTTAGGATCTGTGGATCAAGGGGAGACCCAGTACTTC.

The CDR3 region is CASPRTGPPYEQFF. The CDR3 nucleotides are TGTGCCAGCCCTCGGACAGGGCCCCCTTATGAGCAGTTCTTC. The V call is TRBV28, the J call TRBJ2-1; 8 bases align to TRBD1. V lost 8 bases and J lost 8; bases outside the gene matches: 11. Germline V lookup: CDR1 MDHEN, CDR2 SYDVKM. The CDR3 covers 14 residues.

The chain has TRBV2 and TRBJ2-7, with 8 bases that match TRBD1. V gave up 2 bases and J gave up 7 bases; unmatched junction bases: 7. This CDR3 has 14 amino acids. Germline V lookup: CDR1 SNHLY, CDR2 FYNNEI. The CDR3 DNA reads TGTGCCAGCAGTGAATCGGGCAGGGGGCTTGAGCAGTACTTC. Its protein product is CASSESGRGLEQYF.

The CDR3 reads CASSPGTTKEGTGELFF. As DNA, the CDR3 is TGTGCCAGCAGTCCAGGGACAACGAAGGAGGGCACCGGGGAGCTGTTTTTT. This chain joins TRBV12-3 or TRBV12-4 and TRBJ2-2; D could derive from TRBD1 or TRBD2 (6 bases each). CDR3 length: 17 residues. V lost 5 bases, J lost 4 bases, and 20 bases lay in between.

The chain carries TRBV12-3 or TRBV12-4 and TRBJ2-5; no definite D call. There are 13 residues in the CDR3. The V gene lost 4 bases and the J gene lost 0 bases, with 6 bases spanning the gap. CDR3 in DNA: TGTGCCAGCAGTTCACCCAACCAAGAGACCCAGTACTTC. It encodes CASSSPNQETQYF.

The chain's CDR3 is CASSQDWTGIYEQYF. The CDR3 nucleotides read TGCGCCAGCAGCCAAGATTGGACAGGTATCTACGAGCAGTACTTC. The V gene is TRBV4-3, the J gene TRBJ2-5; 7 nucleotides agree with TRBD1. The J call may be wrong; the DNA end is better matched by TRBJ2-7. The CDR3 contains 15 residues. Germline CDR1 reads LGHNA; CDR2 reads YSLEER.

This clonotype occurred a few times. The V gene is TRBV28, the J gene TRBJ2-7; the D is unclear. This CDR3 is 13 amino acids long. The V gene's germline CDR1 is MDHEN and CDR2 SYDVKM. The V end was cut by 4 bases, the J end by 6 bases, with 13 bases between. CDR3 DNA sequence: TGTGCCAGCAGTTCACAGCTACCCCCCGAGCAGTACTTC. It specifies CASSSQLPPEQYF.

This chain connects TRBV20-1 to TRBJ2-3, with D possibly being TRBD2 (6 bases). Trimming shortened V by 6 bases and J by 0 bases, and 13 bases separated the two germline ends. Germline CDR1 DFQATT, CDR2 SNEGSKA (reference sequence). CDR3 length: 14 residues. The CDR3 spells CSAPKAGSTDTQYF. The CDR3 bases are TGCAGTGCGCCCAAGGCGGGGAGCACAGATACGCAGTATTTT.

J is TRBJ1-1 and V is TRBV27; 8 nucleotides align to TRBD1. The V gene end was trimmed by 2 bases and the J gene end by 5 bases; junction bases not matched to a gene: 4. Germline CDR1 is MNHEY and CDR2 is SMNVEV (reference sequence). The CDR3 spans 14 residues. In nucleotides, the CDR3 is TGTGCCAGCAGTTTAACCAGGGGGCAGACTGAAGCTTTCTTT. It translates to CASSLTRGQTEAFF.